These T cell receptor beta chains were read from a single sample in a study of control samples from healthy donors and cancer patients. Profiling relied on immunoSEQ multiplex PCR, and the TCRdb table lists in-frame clones only, not all of them. The data contain some 120,000 clones, around nine tenths of them singletons. Sequenced sample: blood. These receptor sequences come from a man aged 35 to 55 in good health. The CDR3 runs from the conserved cysteine through the conserved F or W. The order of the fields is V gene, clone size, J gene, D gene, CDR3 protein, CDR3 DNA. D genes are given only for firm matches. Expanded clones get a size class; other rows say once, few or many, or leave the size out.

v_call: TRBV25-1
clone_size: .
j_call: TRBJ1-2
d_call: .
cdr3_aa: CASSDIGEGYGYTF
cdr3_nt: TGTGCCAGCAGTGACATTGGTGAGGGATACGGCTACACCTTC

v_call: TRBV21-1
clone_size: once
j_call: TRBJ2-3
d_call: .
cdr3_aa: CASTFAGGPMADTQYF
cdr3_nt: TGTGCCAGCACATTTGCGGGGGGGCCGATGGCAGATACGCAGTATTTT

v_call: TRBV24-1
clone_size: .
j_call: TRBJ1-1
d_call: .
cdr3_aa: CATSDPAGREEAFF
cdr3_nt: TGTGCCACCAGTGACCCCGCCGGGAGGGAGGAAGCTTTCTTT

v_call: TRBV10-3
clone_size: .
j_call: TRBJ1-6
d_call: .
cdr3_aa: CAISVTGGSPLHF
cdr3_nt: TGTGCCATCAGTGTAACCGGGGGTTCACCCCTCCACTTT

v_call: TRBV7-9
clone_size: .
j_call: TRBJ2-7
d_call: TRBD2
cdr3_aa: CASSLGTSGGFYEQYF
cdr3_nt: TGTGCCAGCAGCTTAGGGACTAGCGGGGGCTTCTACGAGCAGTACTTC

v_call: TRBV7-2
clone_size: .
j_call: TRBJ2-3
d_call: .
cdr3_aa: CASSLTSRATSTDTQYF
cdr3_nt: TGTGCCAGCAGCTTAACCTCCCGAGCCACTAGCACAGATACGCAGTATTTT

v_call: TRBV3-1/TRBV3-2
clone_size: .
j_call: TRBJ1-2
d_call: TRBD1
cdr3_aa: CASSLGQGGYTF
cdr3_nt: TGTGCCAGCAGCCTCGGACAGGGAGGCTACACCTTC

v_call: TRBV6-6
clone_size: .
j_call: TRBJ1-5
d_call: .
cdr3_aa: CASKRDPTTNQPQHF
cdr3_nt: TGTGCCAGCAAACGGGACCCAACTACCAATCAGCCCCAGCATTTT

v_call: TRBV6-2/TRBV6-3
clone_size: few
j_call: TRBJ2-1
d_call: .
cdr3_aa: CASSATDNEQFF
cdr3_nt: TGTGCCAGCAGTGCAACAGACAATGAGCAGTTCTTC

v_call: TRBV25-1
clone_size: .
j_call: TRBJ1-4
d_call: .
cdr3_aa: CASRRRPNEKLFF
cdr3_nt: TGTGCCAGCAGGAGGAGGCCGAATGAAAAACTGTTTTTT

v_call: TRBV30
clone_size: .
j_call: TRBJ1-4
d_call: .
cdr3_aa: CAWSATGRTTNEKLFF
cdr3_nt: TGTGCCTGGAGTGCCACAGGGAGGACAACTAATGAAAAACTGTTTTTT

v_call: TRBV4-1
clone_size: once
j_call: TRBJ1-2
d_call: TRBD1
cdr3_aa: CASSQYTGGGYTF
cdr3_nt: TGCGCCAGCAGCCAATACACAGGGGGAGGCTACACCTTC

v_call: TRBV5-1
clone_size: .
j_call: TRBJ1-1
d_call: .
cdr3_aa: CASSFTDRQNTEAFF
cdr3_nt: TGCGCCAGCAGCTTTACCGACAGGCAGAACACTGAAGCTTTCTTT

v_call: TRBV9
clone_size: .
j_call: TRBJ2-3
d_call: TRBD2
cdr3_aa: CASSKSSGTSGGFSFPDTQYF
cdr3_nt: TGTGCCAGCAGCAAATCCTCCGGGACTAGCGGGGGGTTTTCGTTCCCAGATACGCAGTATTTT

v_call: TRBV24-1
clone_size: .
j_call: TRBJ1-2
d_call: .
cdr3_aa: CATSDRAYGYTF
cdr3_nt: TGTGCCACCAGTGACAGGGCCTATGGCTACACCTTC

v_call: TRBV30
clone_size: once
j_call: TRBJ1-4
d_call: TRBD1
cdr3_aa: CAWSEDGWRGREKLFF
cdr3_nt: TGTGCCTGGAGTGAGGATGGCTGGAGGGGGCGTGAAAAACTGTTTTTT

v_call: TRBV30
clone_size: .
j_call: TRBJ2-7
d_call: .
cdr3_aa: CAWSIAARPSYEQYF
cdr3_nt: TGTGCCTGGAGTATCGCGGCAAGGCCTTCCTACGAGCAGTACTTC

v_call: TRBV9
clone_size: .
j_call: TRBJ2-1
d_call: .
cdr3_aa: CASSVLGAYNEQFF
cdr3_nt: TGTGCCAGCAGCGTACTAGGGGCCTACAATGAGCAGTTCTTC

v_call: TRBV30
clone_size: .
j_call: TRBJ1-6
d_call: .
cdr3_aa: CAWSPGAWGNSPLHF
cdr3_nt: TGTGCCTGGAGTCCCGGGGCATGGGGTAATTCACCCCTCCACTTT

v_call: TRBV9
clone_size: .
j_call: TRBJ2-7
d_call: .
cdr3_aa: CASSATGGRLSEQYF
cdr3_nt: TGTGCCAGCAGCGCCACGGGTGGACGCTTAAGCGAGCAGTACTTC

v_call: TRBV6-2/TRBV6-3
clone_size: many
j_call: TRBJ2-7
d_call: .
cdr3_aa: CASSRTTGYEQYF
cdr3_nt: TGTGCCAGCAGTAGGACTACCGGCTACGAGCAGTACTTC

v_call: TRBV6-2/TRBV6-3
clone_size: few
j_call: TRBJ1-2
d_call: .
cdr3_aa: CASSYSGTQGLYGYTF
cdr3_nt: TGTGCCAGCAGTTACTCCGGGACACAAGGGCTCTATGGCTACACCTTC

v_call: TRBV6-2/TRBV6-3
clone_size: few
j_call: TRBJ1-1
d_call: TRBD1
cdr3_aa: CASSTLTGTEAFF
cdr3_nt: TGTGCCAGCAGTACATTGACAGGGACTGAAGCTTTCTTT

v_call: TRBV19
clone_size: .
j_call: TRBJ1-5
d_call: .
cdr3_aa: CASSTQTRNQPQHF
cdr3_nt: TGTGCCAGTAGTACTCAGACACGCAATCAGCCCCAGCATTTT

v_call: TRBV5-6
clone_size: .
j_call: TRBJ1-2
d_call: .
cdr3_aa: CASSLGQGYIGYTF
cdr3_nt: TGTGCCAGCAGCTTGGGACAAGGATATATTGGCTACACCTTC

v_call: TRBV7-2
clone_size: .
j_call: TRBJ1-6
d_call: .
cdr3_aa: CASSLYGMGGVSPLHF
cdr3_nt: TGTGCCAGCAGCTTATACGGGATGGGGGGCGTCTCACCCCTCCACTTT

v_call: TRBV5-1
clone_size: .
j_call: TRBJ1-4
d_call: .
cdr3_aa: CASRGQEANEKLFF
cdr3_nt: TGCGCCAGCAGAGGCCAGGAAGCTAATGAAAAACTGTTTTTT

v_call: TRBV7-2
clone_size: few
j_call: TRBJ1-1
d_call: .
cdr3_aa: CASSRQRGMTEAFF
cdr3_nt: TGTGCCAGCAGCCGCCAGCGGGGAATGACTGAAGCTTTCTTT

v_call: TRBV29-1
clone_size: .
j_call: TRBJ1-5
d_call: .
cdr3_aa: CSVEVDSNQPQHF
cdr3_nt: TGCAGCGTTGAAGTAGATAGCAATCAGCCCCAGCATTTT

v_call: TRBV24-1
clone_size: .
j_call: TRBJ1-2
d_call: TRBD1
cdr3_aa: CATSDPGQGGLGYGYTF
cdr3_nt: TGTGCCACCAGTGATCCGGGACAGGGGGGTCTCGGGTATGGCTACACCTTC

v_call: TRBV6-5
clone_size: .
j_call: TRBJ2-3
d_call: .
cdr3_aa: CASTWGAVPTDTQYF
cdr3_nt: TGTGCCAGCACTTGGGGAGCGGTTCCCACAGATACGCAGTATTTT

v_call: TRBV30
clone_size: .
j_call: TRBJ2-3
d_call: .
cdr3_aa: CAWSGGHPNHWGSTDTQYF
cdr3_nt: TGTGCCTGGAGTGGGGGACACCCAAACCACTGGGGGAGCACAGATACGCAGTATTTT

v_call: TRBV6-5
clone_size: once
j_call: TRBJ1-1
d_call: .
cdr3_aa: CASSYGRGSTEAFF
cdr3_nt: TGTGCCAGCAGTTACGGGAGGGGATCCACTGAAGCTTTCTTT

v_call: TRBV6-6
clone_size: .
j_call: TRBJ2-7
d_call: .
cdr3_aa: CASRPPQGTSEQYF
cdr3_nt: TGTGCCAGCAGACCTCCCCAGGGAACAAGCGAGCAGTACTTC

v_call: TRBV7-3
clone_size: .
j_call: TRBJ1-2
d_call: TRBD1
cdr3_aa: CASSHGTGDYGYTF
cdr3_nt: TGTGCCAGCAGCCACGGGACAGGGGACTATGGCTACACCTTC

v_call: TRBV5-1
clone_size: .
j_call: TRBJ2-3
d_call: .
cdr3_aa: CASSFGGAGTDTQYF
cdr3_nt: TGCGCCAGCAGCTTTGGGGGCGCAGGCACAGATACGCAGTATTTT

v_call: TRBV6-5
clone_size: .
j_call: TRBJ1-1
d_call: .
cdr3_aa: CASRSGAILNTEAFF
cdr3_nt: TGTGCCAGCAGGTCAGGGGCTATCTTGAACACTGAAGCTTTCTTT

v_call: TRBV2
clone_size: .
j_call: TRBJ1-5
d_call: .
cdr3_aa: CASRGRRGGRGQPQHF
cdr3_nt: TGTGCCAGCAGAGGAAGACGGGGAGGGCGAGGGCAGCCCCAGCATTTT

v_call: TRBV29-1
clone_size: .
j_call: TRBJ2-7
d_call: .
cdr3_aa: CSVEGTPFGQYF
cdr3_nt: TGCAGCGTTGAAGGGACCCCCTTCGGGCAGTACTTC